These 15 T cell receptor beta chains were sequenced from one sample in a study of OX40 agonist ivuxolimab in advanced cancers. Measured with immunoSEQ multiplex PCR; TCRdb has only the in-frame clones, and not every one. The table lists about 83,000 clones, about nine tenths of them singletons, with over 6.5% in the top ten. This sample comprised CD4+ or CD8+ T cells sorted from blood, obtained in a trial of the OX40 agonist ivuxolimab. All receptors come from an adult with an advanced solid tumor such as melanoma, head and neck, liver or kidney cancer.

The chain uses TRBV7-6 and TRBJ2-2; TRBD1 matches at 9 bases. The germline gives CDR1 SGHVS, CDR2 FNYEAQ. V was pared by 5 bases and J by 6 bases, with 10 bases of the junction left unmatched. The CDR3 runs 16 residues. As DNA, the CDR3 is TGTGCCAGCAGCCCAGGGGGACAGGGTTTTCCCGGGGAGCTGTTTTTT. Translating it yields CASSPGGQGFPGELFF.

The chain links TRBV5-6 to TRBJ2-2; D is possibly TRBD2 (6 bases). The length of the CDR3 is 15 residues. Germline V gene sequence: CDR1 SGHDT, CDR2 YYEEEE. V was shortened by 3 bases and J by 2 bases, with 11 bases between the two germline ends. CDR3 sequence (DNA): TGTGCCAGCAGCTCGGGACTTTTCAACACCGGGGAGCTGTTTTTT. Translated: CASSSGLFNTGELFF.

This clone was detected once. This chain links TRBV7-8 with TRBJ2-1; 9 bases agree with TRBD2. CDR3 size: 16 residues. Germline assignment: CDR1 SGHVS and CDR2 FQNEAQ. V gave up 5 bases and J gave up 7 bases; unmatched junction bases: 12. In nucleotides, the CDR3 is TGTGCCAGCAGCATATCACCGGGACTAGCCGTGAATGAGCAGTTCTTC. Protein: CASSISPGLAVNEQFF.

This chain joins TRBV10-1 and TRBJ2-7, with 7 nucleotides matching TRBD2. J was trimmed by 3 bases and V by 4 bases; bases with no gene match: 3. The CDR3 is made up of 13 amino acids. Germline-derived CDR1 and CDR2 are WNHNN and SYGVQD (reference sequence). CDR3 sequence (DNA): TGCGCCAGCAGTGGGGCGGGGGTCTACGAGCAGTACTTC. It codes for CASSGAGVYEQYF.

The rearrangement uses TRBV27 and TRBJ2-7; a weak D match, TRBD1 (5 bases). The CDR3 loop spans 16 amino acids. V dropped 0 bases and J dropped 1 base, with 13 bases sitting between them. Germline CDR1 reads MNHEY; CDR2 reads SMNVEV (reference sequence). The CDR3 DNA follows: TGTGCCAGCAGTTTATCGAAGGCAGGGTTTTCCTACGAGCAGTACTTC. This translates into CASSLSKAGFSYEQYF.

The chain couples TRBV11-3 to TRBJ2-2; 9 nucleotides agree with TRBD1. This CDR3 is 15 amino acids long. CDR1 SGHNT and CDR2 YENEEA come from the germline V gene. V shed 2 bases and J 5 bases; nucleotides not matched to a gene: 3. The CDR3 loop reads CASSLWGQGTGELFF. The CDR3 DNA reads TGTGCCAGCAGCTTATGGGGACAGGGTACCGGGGAGCTGTTTTTT.

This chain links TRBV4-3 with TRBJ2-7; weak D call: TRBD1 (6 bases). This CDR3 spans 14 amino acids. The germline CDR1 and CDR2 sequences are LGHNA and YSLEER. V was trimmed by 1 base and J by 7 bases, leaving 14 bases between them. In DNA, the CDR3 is TGCGCCAGCAGCCAAGCGGGGACACCGTGGGAGCAGTACTTC. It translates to CASSQAGTPWEQYF.

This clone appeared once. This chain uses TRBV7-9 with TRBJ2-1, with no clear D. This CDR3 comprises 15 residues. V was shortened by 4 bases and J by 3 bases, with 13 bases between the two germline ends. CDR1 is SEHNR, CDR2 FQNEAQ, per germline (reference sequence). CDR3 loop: CASSSTSVRYNEQFF. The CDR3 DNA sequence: TGTGCCAGCAGCTCCACTTCGGTTCGCTACAATGAGCAGTTCTTC.

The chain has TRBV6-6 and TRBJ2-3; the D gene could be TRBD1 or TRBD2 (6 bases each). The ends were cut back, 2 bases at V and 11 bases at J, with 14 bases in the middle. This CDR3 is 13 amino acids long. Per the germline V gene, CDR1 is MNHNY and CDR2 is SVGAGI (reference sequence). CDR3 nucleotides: TGTGCCAGCAGTTACGGGGGGCCAGCGGGGCAGTATTTT. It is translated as CASSYGGPAGQYF.

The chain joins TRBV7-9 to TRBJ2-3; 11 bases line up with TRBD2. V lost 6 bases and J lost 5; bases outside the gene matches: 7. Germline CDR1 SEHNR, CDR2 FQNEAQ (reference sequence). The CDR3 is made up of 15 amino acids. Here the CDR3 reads CASSLTSGVEDTQYF. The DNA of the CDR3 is TGTGCCAGCAGTCTGACTAGCGGGGTTGAAGATACGCAGTATTTT.

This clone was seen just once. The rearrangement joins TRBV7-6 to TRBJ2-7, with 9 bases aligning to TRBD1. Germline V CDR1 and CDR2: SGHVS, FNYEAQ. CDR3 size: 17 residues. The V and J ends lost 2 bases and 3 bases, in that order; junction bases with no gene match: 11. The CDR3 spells CASSLTMLGQGLYEQYF. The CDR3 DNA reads TGTGCCAGCAGCTTAACTATGCTGGGACAGGGTCTCTACGAGCAGTACTTC.

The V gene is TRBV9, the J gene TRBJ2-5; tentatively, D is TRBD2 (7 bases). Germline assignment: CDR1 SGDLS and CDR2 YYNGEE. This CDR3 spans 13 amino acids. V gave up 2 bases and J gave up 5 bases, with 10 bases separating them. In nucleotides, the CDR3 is TGTGCCAGCAGCGTCGGGGGGCTGGAGACCCAGTACTTC. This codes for CASSVGGLETQYF.

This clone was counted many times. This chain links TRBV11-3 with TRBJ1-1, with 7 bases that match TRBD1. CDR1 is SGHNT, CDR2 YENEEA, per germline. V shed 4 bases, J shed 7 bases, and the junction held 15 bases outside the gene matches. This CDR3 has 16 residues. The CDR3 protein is CASSSDRPVSEGEAFF. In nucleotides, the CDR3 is TGTGCCAGCAGCTCGGACAGGCCGGTATCAGAGGGTGAAGCTTTCTTT.

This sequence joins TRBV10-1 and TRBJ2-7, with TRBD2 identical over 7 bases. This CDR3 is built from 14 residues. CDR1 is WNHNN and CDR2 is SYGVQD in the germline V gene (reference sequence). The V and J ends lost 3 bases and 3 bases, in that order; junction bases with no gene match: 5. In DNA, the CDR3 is TGCGCCAGCAGTGATCGACTAGCCCACTACGAGCAGTACTTC. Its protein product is CASSDRLAHYEQYF.

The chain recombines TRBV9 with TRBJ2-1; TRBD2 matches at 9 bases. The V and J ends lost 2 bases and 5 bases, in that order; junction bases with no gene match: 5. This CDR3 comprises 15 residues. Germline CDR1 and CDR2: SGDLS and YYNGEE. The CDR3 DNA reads TGTGCCAGCAGCGTTCCAGCGGGGGGAAACAATGAGCAGTTCTTC. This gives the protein CASSVPAGGNNEQFF.